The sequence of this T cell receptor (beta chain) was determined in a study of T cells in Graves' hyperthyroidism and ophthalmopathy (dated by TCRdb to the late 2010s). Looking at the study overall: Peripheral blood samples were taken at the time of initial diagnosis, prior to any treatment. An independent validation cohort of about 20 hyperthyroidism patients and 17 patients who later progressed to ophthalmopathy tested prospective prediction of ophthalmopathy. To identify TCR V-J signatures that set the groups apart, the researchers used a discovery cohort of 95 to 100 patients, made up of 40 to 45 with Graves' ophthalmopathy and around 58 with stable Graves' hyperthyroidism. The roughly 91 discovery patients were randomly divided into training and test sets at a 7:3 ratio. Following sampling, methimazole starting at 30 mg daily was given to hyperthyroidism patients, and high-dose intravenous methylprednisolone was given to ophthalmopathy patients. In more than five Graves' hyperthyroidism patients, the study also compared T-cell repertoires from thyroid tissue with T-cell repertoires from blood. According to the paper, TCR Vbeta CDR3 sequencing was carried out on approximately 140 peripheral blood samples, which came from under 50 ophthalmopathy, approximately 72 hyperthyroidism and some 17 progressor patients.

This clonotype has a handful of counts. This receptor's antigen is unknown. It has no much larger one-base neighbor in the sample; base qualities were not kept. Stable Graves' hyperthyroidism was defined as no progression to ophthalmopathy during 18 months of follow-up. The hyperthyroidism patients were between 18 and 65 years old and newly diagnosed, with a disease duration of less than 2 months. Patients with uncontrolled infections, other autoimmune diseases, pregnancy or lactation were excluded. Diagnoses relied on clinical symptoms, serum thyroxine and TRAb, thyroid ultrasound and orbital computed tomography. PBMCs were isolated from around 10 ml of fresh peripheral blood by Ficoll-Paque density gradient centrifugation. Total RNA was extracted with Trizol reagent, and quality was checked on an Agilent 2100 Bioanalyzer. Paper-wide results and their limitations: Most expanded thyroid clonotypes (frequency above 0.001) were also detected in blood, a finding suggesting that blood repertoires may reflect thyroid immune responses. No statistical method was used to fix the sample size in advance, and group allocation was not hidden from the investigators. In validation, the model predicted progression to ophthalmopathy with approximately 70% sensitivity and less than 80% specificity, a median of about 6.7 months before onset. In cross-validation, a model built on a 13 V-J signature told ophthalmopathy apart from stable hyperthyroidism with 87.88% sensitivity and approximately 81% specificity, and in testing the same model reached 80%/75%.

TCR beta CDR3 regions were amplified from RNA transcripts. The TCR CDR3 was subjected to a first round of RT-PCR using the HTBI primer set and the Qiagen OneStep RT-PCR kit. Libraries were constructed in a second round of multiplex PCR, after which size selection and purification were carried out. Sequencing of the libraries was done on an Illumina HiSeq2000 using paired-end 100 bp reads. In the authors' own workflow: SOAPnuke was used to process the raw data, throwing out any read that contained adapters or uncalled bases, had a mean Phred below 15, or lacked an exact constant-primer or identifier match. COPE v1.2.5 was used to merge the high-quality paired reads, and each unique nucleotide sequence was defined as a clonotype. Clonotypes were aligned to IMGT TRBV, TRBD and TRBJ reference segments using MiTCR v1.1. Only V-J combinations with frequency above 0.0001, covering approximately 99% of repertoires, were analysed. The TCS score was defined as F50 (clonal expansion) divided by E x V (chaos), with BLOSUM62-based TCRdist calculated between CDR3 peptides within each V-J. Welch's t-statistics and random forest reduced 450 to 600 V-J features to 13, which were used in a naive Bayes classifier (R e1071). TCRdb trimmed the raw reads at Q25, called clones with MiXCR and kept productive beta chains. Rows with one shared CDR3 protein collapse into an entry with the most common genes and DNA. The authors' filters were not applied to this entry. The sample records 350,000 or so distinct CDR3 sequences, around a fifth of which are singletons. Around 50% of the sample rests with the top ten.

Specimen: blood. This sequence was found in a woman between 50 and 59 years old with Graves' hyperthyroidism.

The nucleotide sequence reads as follows: TGTGCCACTACCCCTATCCGGGACAGTAATTCACCCCTCCACTTT. Translated, this is CATTPIRDSNSPLHF. The rearrangement combines TRBV15 with TRBJ1-6, with 7 junctional bases fitting TRBD1. The cysteine opens and the phenylalanine closes a CDR3 of 15 amino acids. The retained sequence is limited to the CDR3, 45 bases, with the frame set at the first base. V ends up 9 bases short and J 6 bases short, with an unmatched junction base count of 11. Looking up the germline V gene (reference sequence) yields CDR1 LNHNV and CDR2 YYDKDF.